This TCR beta chain was observed in a study of blood T cells in healthy people across ages. They isolated at least 6.5 million PBMCs from each sample. This CDR3 is 13 amino acids long. Germline loops: CDR1 SQVTM, CDR2 ANQGSEA. Comment on this clonotype: A read error may produce the germline difference seen at one junction end.

Then a second PCR, running roughly 6 to 11 cycles, was carried out with a sample-barcoded 5' primer and a J-beta primer mix. Every sample produced at least 3 million CDR3-containing paired-end reads. A single record per CDR3 protein comes from TCRdb applying MiXCR to the 5' RACE reads. This sample has about 680,000 distinct CDR3 sequences; 45% to 50% occur once, and the top ten carry 25% to 35%. The receptor was derived from a woman aged 60-75 years in good health. The rearrangement uses TRBV29-1 and TRBJ1-2; D uncertain. Sequencing was performed on blood. The CDR3 DNA reads as TGCAGCGTTGACCCCCAGGAGATCTATGACTACACCTTC. Protein: CSVDPQEIYDYTF. The variable domain in full, with the rest retrieved from reference TRBV29-1 and TRBJ1-2, is SAVISQKPSRDICQRGTSLTIQCQVDSQVTMMFWYRQQPGQSLTLIATANQGSEATYESGFVIDKFPISRPNLTFSTLTVSNMSPEDSSIYLCSVDPQEIYDYTFGSGTRLTVV.